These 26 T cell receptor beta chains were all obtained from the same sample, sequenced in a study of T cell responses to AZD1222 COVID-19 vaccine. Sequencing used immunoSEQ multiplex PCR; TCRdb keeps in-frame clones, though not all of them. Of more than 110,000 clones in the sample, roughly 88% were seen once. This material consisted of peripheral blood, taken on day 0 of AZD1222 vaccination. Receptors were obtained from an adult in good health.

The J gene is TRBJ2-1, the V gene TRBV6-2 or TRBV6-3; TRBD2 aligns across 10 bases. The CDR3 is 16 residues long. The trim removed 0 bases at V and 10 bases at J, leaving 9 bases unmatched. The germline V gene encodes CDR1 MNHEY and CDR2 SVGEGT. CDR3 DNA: TGTGCCAGCAGTTACTCGAGGCTAGCGGGAGACTGGGAGCAGTTCTTC. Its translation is CASSYSRLAGDWEQFF.

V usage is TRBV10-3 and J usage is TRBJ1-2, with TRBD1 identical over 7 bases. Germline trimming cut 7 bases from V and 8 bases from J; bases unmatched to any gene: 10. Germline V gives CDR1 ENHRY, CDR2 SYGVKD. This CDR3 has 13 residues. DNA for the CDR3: TGTGCCATCACTCCGGACAGGCTGGGCGGCTACACCTTC. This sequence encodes CAITPDRLGGYTF.

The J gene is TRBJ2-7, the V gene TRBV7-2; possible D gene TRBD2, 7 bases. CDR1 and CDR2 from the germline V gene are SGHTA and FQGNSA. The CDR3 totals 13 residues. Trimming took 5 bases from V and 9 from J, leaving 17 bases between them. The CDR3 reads CASSPGRGQGQYF. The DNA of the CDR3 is TGTGCCAGCAGCCCGGGGAGGGGACAAGGGCAGTACTTC.

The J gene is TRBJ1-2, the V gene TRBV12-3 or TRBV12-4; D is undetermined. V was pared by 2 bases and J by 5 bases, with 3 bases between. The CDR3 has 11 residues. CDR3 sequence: CASSLMYGYTF. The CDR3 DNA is TGTGCCAGCAGTTTAATGTATGGCTACACCTTC.

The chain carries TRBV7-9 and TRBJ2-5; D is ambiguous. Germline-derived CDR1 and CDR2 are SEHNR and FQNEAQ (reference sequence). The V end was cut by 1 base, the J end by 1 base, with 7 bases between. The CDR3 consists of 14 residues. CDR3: CASSLGPFQETQYF. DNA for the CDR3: TGTGCCAGCAGCTTAGGACCCTTCCAAGAGACCCAGTACTTC.

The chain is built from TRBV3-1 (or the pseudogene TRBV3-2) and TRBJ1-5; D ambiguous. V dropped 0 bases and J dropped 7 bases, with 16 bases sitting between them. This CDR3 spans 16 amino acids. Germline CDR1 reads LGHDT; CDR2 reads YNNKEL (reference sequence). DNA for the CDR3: TGTGCCAGCAGCCAAGATCCGGGTGGAGGACGCCAGCCCCAGCATTTT. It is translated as CASSQDPGGGRQPQHF.

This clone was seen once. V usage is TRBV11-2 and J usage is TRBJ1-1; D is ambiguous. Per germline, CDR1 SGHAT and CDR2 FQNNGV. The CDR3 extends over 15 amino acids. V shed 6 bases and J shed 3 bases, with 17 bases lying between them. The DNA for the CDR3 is TGTGCCAGCAGACGACATTCCCTCTTCGACACTGAAGCTTTCTTT. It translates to CASRRHSLFDTEAFF.

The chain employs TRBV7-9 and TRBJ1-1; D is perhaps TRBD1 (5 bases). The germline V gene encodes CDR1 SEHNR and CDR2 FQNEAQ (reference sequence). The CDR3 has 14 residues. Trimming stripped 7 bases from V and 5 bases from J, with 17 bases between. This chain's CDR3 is CASIHVGEETEAFF. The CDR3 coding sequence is TGTGCCAGCATCCATGTGGGGGAGGAAACTGAAGCTTTCTTT. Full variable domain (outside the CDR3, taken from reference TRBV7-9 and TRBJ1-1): DTGVSQNPRHKITKRGQNVTFRCDPISEHNRLYWYRQTLGQGPEFLTYFQNEAQLEKSRLLSDRFSAERPKGSFSTLEIQRTEQGDSAMYLCASIHVGEETEAFFGQGTRLTVV.

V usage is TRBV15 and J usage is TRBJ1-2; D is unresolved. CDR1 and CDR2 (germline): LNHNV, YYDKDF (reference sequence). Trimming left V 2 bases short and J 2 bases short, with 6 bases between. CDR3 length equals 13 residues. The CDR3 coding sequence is TGTGCCACCAGCAGACAGGAGAACTATGGCTACACCTTC. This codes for CATSRQENYGYTF.

The CDR3 DNA follows: TGTGCCAGCCAAGCCCCCGATGATTCACCCCTCCACTTT. This encodes CASQAPDDSPLHF. The chain couples TRBV2 to TRBJ1-6; no clear D. The V gene's germline CDR1 is SNHLY and CDR2 FYNNEI. V dropped 8 bases and J dropped 8 bases, with 13 bases sitting between them. There are 13 residues in the CDR3.

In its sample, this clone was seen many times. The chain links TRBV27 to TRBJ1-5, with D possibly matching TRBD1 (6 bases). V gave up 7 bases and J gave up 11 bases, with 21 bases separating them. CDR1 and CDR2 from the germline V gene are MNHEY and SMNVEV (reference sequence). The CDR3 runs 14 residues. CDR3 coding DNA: TGTGCCAGCACCTCACAGGGTGCTAGTGGGGCCCAGCATTTT. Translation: CASTSQGASGAQHF.

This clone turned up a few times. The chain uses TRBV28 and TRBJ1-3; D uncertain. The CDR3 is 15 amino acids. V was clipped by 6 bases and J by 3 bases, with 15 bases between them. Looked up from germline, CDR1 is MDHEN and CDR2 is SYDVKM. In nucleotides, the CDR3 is TGTGCCAGCAGCCCAATAGGGAGATTTGGAAACACCATATATTTT. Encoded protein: CASSPIGRFGNTIYF. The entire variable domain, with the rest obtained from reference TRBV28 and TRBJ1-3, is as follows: DVKVTQSSRYLVKRTGEKVFLECVQDMDHENMFWYRQDPGLGLRLIYFSYDVKMKEKGDIPEGYSVSREKKERFSLILESASTNQTSMYLCASSPIGRFGNTIYFGEGSWLTVV.

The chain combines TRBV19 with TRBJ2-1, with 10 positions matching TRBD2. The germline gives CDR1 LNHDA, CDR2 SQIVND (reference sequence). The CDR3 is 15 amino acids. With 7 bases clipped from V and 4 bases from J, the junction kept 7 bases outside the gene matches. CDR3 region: CASMGLASEYNEQFF. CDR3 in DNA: TGTGCCAGTATGGGACTAGCGTCCGAGTACAATGAGCAGTTCTTC.

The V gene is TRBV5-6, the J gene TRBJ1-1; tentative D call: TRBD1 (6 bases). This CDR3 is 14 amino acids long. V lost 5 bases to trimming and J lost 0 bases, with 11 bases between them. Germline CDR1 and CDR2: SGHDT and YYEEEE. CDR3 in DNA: TGTGCCAGCAGGCAAACAGGGTTGAACACTGAAGCTTTCTTT. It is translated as CASRQTGLNTEAFF.

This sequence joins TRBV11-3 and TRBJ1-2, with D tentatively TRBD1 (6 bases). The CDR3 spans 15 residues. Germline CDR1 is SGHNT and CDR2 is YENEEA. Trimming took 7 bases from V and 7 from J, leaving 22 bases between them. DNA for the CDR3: TGTGCCAGCATCTCTAGGCCAGGGGCGGATTGTGGCTACACCTTC. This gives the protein CASISRPGADCGYTF.

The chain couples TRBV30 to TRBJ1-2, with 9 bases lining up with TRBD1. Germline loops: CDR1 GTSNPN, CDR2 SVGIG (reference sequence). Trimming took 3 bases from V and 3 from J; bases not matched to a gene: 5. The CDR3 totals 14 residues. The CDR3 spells CAWSRGQGDYGYTF. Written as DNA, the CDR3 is TGTGCCTGGAGCCGGGGACAGGGTGACTATGGCTACACCTTC.

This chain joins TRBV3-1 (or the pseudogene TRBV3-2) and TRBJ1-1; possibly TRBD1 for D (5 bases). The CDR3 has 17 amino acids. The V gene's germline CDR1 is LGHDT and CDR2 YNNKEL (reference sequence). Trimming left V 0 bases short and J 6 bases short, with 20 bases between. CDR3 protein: CASSQDRYGGYRAEAFF. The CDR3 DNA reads TGTGCCAGCAGCCAAGATCGGTATGGGGGTTATAGGGCTGAAGCTTTCTTT.

Written as DNA, the CDR3 is TGTGCCAGCAGTTTAGAACAGGGGGAGACCCAGTACTTC. It encodes CASSLEQGETQYF. The chain has TRBV28 and TRBJ2-5; 7 nucleotides match TRBD1. Germline CDR1 and CDR2: MDHEN and SYDVKM. The CDR3 is made up of 13 amino acids. With V trimmed by 2 bases and J by 5 bases, 2 bases remained unmatched.

The CDR3 sequence: CANPPLGQAFEAFF. CDR3 in DNA: TGTGCCAACCCTCCCCTGGGACAGGCCTTTGAAGCTTTCTTT. V gene TRBV27 combines with J gene TRBJ1-1; 8 nucleotides align to TRBD1. CDR1 MNHEY and CDR2 SMNVEV come from the germline V gene (reference sequence). The CDR3 runs 14 residues. Trimming removed 10 bases from V and 7 bases from J; junction bases left unmatched: 14.

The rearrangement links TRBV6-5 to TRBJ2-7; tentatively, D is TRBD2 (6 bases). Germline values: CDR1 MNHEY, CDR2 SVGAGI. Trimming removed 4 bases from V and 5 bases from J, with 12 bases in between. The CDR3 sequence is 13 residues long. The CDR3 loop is CASSWTEGHEQYF. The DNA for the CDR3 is TGTGCCAGCAGTTGGACGGAGGGCCACGAGCAGTACTTC.

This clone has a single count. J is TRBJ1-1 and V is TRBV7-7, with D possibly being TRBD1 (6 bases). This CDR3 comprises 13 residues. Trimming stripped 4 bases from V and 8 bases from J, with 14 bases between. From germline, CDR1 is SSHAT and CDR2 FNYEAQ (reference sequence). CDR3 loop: CASSSGQQSEAFF. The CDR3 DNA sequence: TGTGCCAGCAGCTCGGGACAACAGTCCGAAGCTTTCTTT.

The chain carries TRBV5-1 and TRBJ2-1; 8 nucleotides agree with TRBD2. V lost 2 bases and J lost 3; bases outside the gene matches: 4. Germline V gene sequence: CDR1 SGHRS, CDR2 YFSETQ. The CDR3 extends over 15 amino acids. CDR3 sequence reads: CASSFGAGGYNEQFF. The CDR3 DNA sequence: TGCGCCAGCAGCTTTGGGGCGGGGGGCTACAATGAGCAGTTCTTC.

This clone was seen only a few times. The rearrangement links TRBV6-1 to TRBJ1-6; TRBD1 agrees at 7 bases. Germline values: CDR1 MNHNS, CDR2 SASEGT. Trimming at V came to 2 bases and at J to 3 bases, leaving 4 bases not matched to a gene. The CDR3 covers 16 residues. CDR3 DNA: TGTGCCAGCAGTGAAAGGCGGGACAGCTATAATTCACCCCTCCACTTT. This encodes CASSERRDSYNSPLHF.

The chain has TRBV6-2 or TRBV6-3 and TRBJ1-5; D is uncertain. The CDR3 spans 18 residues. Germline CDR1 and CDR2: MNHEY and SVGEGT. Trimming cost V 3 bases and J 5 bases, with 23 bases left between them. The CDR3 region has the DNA TGTGCCAGCAGTTATTCGCGGCAGCCGGCCTGGAGGGATCAGCCCCAGCATTTT. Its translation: CASSYSRQPAWRDQPQHF.

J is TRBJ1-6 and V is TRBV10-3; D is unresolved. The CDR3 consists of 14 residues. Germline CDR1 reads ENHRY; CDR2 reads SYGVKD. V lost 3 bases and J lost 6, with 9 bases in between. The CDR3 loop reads CAISEGSPNSPLHF. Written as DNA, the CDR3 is TGTGCCATCAGTGAAGGCAGTCCTAATTCACCCCTCCACTTT.

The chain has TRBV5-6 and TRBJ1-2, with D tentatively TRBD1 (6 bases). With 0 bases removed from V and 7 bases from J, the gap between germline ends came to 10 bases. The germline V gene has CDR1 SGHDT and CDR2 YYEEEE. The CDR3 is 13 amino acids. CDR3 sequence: CASSLEGDSGYTF. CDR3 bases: TGTGCCAGCAGCTTGGAGGGGGATAGTGGCTACACCTTC.